The present T cell receptor beta chain was sequenced within a study of cytomegalovirus exposure and HLA in healthy donors. Study-level results: Excluded: some indistinguishable V segments such as TRBV6-2 and TRBV6-3. Equally common other TCR beta chains were less clonally expanded than HLA-associated ones, a later analysis found. Segments of the TCR beta V type were, in most cases, productive about 87% or about 30% of the time in an earlier analysis.

The CDR3 has 15 residues. The V segment lost 1 base and the J segment 2 bases; nucleotides outside the gene matches: 3. CDR1 is LNHDA, CDR2 SQIVND, per germline (reference sequence). PCR involved 60 Vbeta and 13 Jbeta primers. This table comes from immunoSEQ multiplex PCR, and its TCRdb copy is limited to in-frame clones, with some not included. Of roughly 120,000 clones in the sample, about three quarters were seen once. Nominally healthy donors were sampled, though unrecorded immune exposures were likely. Points on this clone: Antigen specificity is unknown.

The receptor was derived from a woman in her sixties or seventies in good health and CMV-seropositive. Input material: PBMCs. The genes are TRBV19 and TRBJ2-3; TRBD1 matches 7 bases. CDR3 in DNA: TGTGCCAGTAGTATAGGACAGGGCCTCACAGATACGCAGTATTTT. Translated: CASSIGQGLTDTQYF.